Described below is a single TCR beta chain sequence and its context. Naive CD8 cells, CD45RO-negative and positively selected for CCR7, excluded terminally differentiated effector memory CD45RA+ cells. Participating donors were healthy, HIV-negative adults free of recent acute infections or vaccinations. Data came from immunoSEQ multiplex PCR; TCRdb stores just in-frame clones and leaves some out. The table lists about 2 million clones, approximately 94% of them singletons. These data originate in a study of shared clonotypes between healthy human individuals. V was shortened by 0 bases and J by 2 bases, with 10 bases between the two germline ends. The germline V gene encodes CDR1 LNHDA and CDR2 SQIVND (reference sequence). CDR3 length: 15 amino acids.

The J gene is TRBJ1-1, the V gene TRBV19; perhaps TRBD1 as D (6 bases). This receptor was taken from a man in his late teens or twenties in good health. Sequenced: naive CD8+ T cells sorted from blood. The CDR3 sequence: CASSIEGQTNTEAFF. In nucleotides, the CDR3 is TGTGCCAGTAGTATAGAAGGACAGACAAACACTGAAGCTTTCTTT.